One sample yielded the 11 T cell receptor beta chains listed below, sequenced in a study of T cell responses to AZD1222 COVID-19 vaccine. Sequenced by immunoSEQ multiplex PCR; TCRdb stores in-frame clones only, minus some. The top ten hold roughly 32% of the sample, which has some 87,000 clones, 75% to 90% seen once. The sequenced sample was peripheral blood, obtained on day 0 of AZD1222 vaccination. The receptors come from an adult in good health.

The gene calls are TRBV6-2 or TRBV6-3 and TRBJ1-6; D might be TRBD1 (5 bases). The germline gives CDR1 MNHEY, CDR2 SVGEGT. V lost 6 bases to trimming and J lost 9 bases, with 12 bases between them. The CDR3 spans 13 residues. CDR3 sequence reads: CASSRGPGSPLHF. The CDR3 region has the DNA TGTGCCAGCAGCCGGGGCCCAGGTTCACCCCTCCACTTT.

V is TRBV7-3 and J is TRBJ2-2; either TRBD1 or TRBD2 may supply D (5 bases each). Trimming shortened V by 5 bases and J by 2 bases, and 12 bases separated the two germline ends. In germline, CDR1 is SGHTA, CDR2 FQGTGA. The length of the CDR3 is 15 residues. The CDR3 DNA reads TGTGCCAGCAGCCAGGGACCCCAAAACACCGGGGAGCTGTTTTTT. This gives the protein CASSQGPQNTGELFF.

J is TRBJ2-4 and V is TRBV29-1, with no clear D. Trimming left V 5 bases short and J 0 bases short, with 11 bases between. This CDR3 has 14 residues. CDR1 SQVTM and CDR2 ANQGSEA come from the germline V gene. As DNA, the CDR3 is TGCAGCGTTCCCCAGCGCCTAGCCAAAAACATTCAGTACTTC. Translation gives CSVPQRLAKNIQYF.

The V and J genes are TRBV25-1 and TRBJ2-1; TRBD2 matches at 7 bases. The V gene end was trimmed by 2 bases and the J gene end by 7 bases; junction bases not matched to a gene: 5. In germline, CDR1 is MGHDK, CDR2 SYGVNS. This CDR3 region has 14 residues. The CDR3 is CASSEAGVRNEQFF. CDR3 DNA: TGTGCCAGCAGTGAAGCGGGGGTGCGGAATGAGCAGTTCTTC.

V gene TRBV29-1 combines with J gene TRBJ2-1; 13 bases agree with TRBD2. The CDR3 extends over 14 amino acids. Germline CDR1 reads SQVTM; CDR2 reads ANQGSEA. V gave up 1 base and J gave up 12 bases; unmatched junction bases: 6. The CDR3 nucleotides are TGCAGCGTTGAAGGGACTAGCGGGAGAGTTGTGCAGTTCTTC. As protein: CSVEGTSGRVVQFF.

A single count supports this clone. The genes are TRBV6-5 and TRBJ1-3; TRBD1 aligns across 9 bases. Trimming at V came to 2 bases and at J to 4 bases, leaving 6 bases not matched to a gene. Germline CDR1 is MNHEY and CDR2 is SVGAGI. This CDR3 contains 16 residues. In DNA form, the CDR3 reads TGTGCCAGCAGTTACAGTGGGACAGGGTCGGGAAACACCATATATTTT. It translates to CASSYSGTGSGNTIYF.

The chain recombines TRBV10-3 with TRBJ2-3; D tentatively fits TRBD1 or TRBD2 (7 bases each). V was cut by 3 bases and J by 2 bases, with 18 bases left in between. Germline V CDR1 and CDR2: ENHRY, SYGVKD. CDR3 length equals 17 residues. The CDR3 protein is CAISDAAGDRNTDTQYF. The DNA for the CDR3 is TGTGCCATCAGTGACGCTGCGGGGGACAGAAACACAGATACGCAGTATTTT.

In this sample, this clone turned up a few times. V gene TRBV9 combines with J gene TRBJ1-1; 9 bases fit TRBD1. Losses at the gene ends were 3 bases for V and 0 bases for J; bases not matched to a gene: 6. From germline, CDR1 is SGDLS and CDR2 YYNGEE. The CDR3 spans 16 residues. CDR3 DNA: TGTGCCAGCAGCGGAACACAGGGGGCGGTGAACACTGAAGCTTTCTTT. This codes for CASSGTQGAVNTEAFF.

V usage is TRBV29-1 and J usage is TRBJ1-2; a weak D match, TRBD1 (6 bases). Trimming pared 7 bases from V and 7 bases from J, leaving 16 bases between. CDR1 is SQVTM and CDR2 is ANQGSEA in the germline V gene. The CDR3 covers 12 residues. In DNA form, the CDR3 reads TGCAGCGCCACCACAGGGTTTGGTGGCTACACCTTC. Protein sequence: CSATTGFGGYTF.

This clone was seen just once. The chain links TRBV2 to TRBJ1-1; D is possibly TRBD1 (6 bases). The CDR3 runs 12 residues. The ends were cut back, 6 bases at V and 11 bases at J, with 16 bases in the middle. Germline CDR1 and CDR2: SNHLY and FYNNEI. CDR3 residues: CASRWNRARAFF. In DNA, the CDR3 is TGTGCCAGCAGATGGAACAGGGCTAGGGCTTTCTTT.

This rearrangement joins TRBV2 to TRBJ1-4, with D unclear. Trimming removed 2 bases from V and 0 bases from J, with 7 bases in between. CDR3 length equals 15 residues. Germline V gives CDR1 SNHLY, CDR2 FYNNEI. The CDR3 DNA reads as TGTGCCAGCAGTGAACGGCTCGCAACTAATGAAAAACTGTTTTTT. Protein: CASSERLATNEKLFF.